The T cell receptor beta chain under discussion was sequenced for a study of CD8+ T cells in alopecia areata. Study results and limitations: Greater clonality was observed in lesional scalp samples, especially alopecia totalis/universalis, versus normal scalp.

Sequencing used cDNA as its template, made by extracting RNA and reverse transcribing it. Profiled with immunoSEQ multiplex PCR; TCRdb holds only in-frame clones, not every one. The sample lists 130,000 or so clones; about 50% were seen once. Comment on this clone: Its antigen remains unidentified.

The germline gives CDR1 SQVTM, CDR2 ANQGSEA. Trimming at V came to 0 bases and at J to 6 bases, leaving 7 bases not matched to a gene. The CDR3 is made up of 15 amino acids. Sequenced here: CD8+ T cells sorted from blood, sampled at week 0. This sequence joins TRBV29-1 and TRBJ1-1, with TRBD1 matching 10 bases. The TCR comes from a human donor with alopecia areata. In DNA, the CDR3 is TGCAGCGTTGAAGATTTGGGACAGGGGTCGCCTGAAGCTTTCTTT. The encoded protein is CSVEDLGQGSPEAFF.